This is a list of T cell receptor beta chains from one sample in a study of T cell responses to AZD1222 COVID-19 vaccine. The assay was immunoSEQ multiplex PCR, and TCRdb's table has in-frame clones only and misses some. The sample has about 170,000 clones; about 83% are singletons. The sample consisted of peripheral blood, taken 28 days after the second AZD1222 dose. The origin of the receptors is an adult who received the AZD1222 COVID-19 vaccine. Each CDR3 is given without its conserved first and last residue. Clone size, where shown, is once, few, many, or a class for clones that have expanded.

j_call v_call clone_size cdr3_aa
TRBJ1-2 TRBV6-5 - ASSYDRVDGYT
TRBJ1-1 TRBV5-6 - ASSEWDRANFPEAF
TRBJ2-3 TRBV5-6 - ASSLVADTQY
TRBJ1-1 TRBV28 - ASNPPQGADMNTEAF
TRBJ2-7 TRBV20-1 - SAMEGPVQY
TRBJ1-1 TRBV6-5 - ASRDPLRSTEAF
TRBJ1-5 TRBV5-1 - ASSEQGFSGSQPQH
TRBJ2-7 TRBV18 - ASSPPGQGMYEQY
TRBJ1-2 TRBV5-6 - ASSFGRPGWNYGYT
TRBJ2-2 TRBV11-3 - ASSSGGITGELF
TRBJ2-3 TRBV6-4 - ASSDRPLPDTQY
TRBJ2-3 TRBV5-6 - ASSRDRGVTDTQY
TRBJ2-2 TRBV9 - ASSVVVNTGELF
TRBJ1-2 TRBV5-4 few ASSLGGQGGGYT
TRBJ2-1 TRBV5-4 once ASSLQSSYNEQF
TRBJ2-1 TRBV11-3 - ASSPGGGAHNEQF
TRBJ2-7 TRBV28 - ASSTPRTGRSYEQY
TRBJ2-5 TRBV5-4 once ASSPRLAGVEETQY
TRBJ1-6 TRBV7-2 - ASSPDRSSYNSPLH
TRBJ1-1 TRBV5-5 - ASSSSVVAGNTEAF
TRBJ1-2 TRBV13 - ASIERGGDYGYT
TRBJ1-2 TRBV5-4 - ASSLISNYGYT
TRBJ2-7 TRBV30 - AWSVLYEQY
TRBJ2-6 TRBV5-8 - ASSPPSGFYSGANVLT
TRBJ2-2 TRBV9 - ASSVAGGHSGELF
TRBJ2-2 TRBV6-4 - ASSEGHLTGELF
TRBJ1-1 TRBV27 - ASSLYGQEYTEAF
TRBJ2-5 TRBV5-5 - ASSPTGTLQETQY
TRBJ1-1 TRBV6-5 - ASSSQGSTEAF
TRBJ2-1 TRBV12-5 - ASGFSGGAPYNEQF
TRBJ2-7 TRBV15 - ATSSLTGASYEQY
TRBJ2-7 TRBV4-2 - ASSQDVAGIYEQY
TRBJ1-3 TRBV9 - ASSPRTDLANTIY
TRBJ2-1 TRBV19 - ASSKLAGDSNEQF
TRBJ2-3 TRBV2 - ASTLGQGAADTQY
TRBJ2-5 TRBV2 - ASRIEAGSWETQY
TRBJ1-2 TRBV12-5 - ASGLSVRSGYT
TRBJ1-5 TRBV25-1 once ASSGPNQPQH
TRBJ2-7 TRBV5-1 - ASSSTGRGSYEQY
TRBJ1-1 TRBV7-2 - ASSLAITGGLEAF
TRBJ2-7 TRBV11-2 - ASSLGGQGPYEQY
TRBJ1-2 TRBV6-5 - ATGTEHYGYT
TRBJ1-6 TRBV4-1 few ASSQYAGPYNSPLH
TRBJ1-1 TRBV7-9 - ASSPTGLDPRAF
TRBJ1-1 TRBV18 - ASSPPVRPRGTEAF
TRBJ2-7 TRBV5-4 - ASSRDGTYEQY
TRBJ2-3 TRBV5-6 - ASSLLLGVLGDTQY
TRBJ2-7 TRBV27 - ASSAGTGRNYEQY
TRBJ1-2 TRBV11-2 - ASSSIKPQTHTNYGYT
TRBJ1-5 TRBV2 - ASSVERGNQPQH
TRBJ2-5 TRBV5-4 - ASSKEWGGSGETQY
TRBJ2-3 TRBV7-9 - ASSRSLFAQY